This TCR beta chain is drawn from a study of early T cells in non-severe SARS-CoV-2 infection. Across the study: Sequenced material consisted of bulk RNA (from unsorted whole blood), and chains were unpaired. Study observations and caveats: In VDJdb matching, anti-spike CD8 responses were favored while private and CD4 specificities went missing.

In the library, individual cDNA molecules carried attached unique molecular identifiers. A single record per CDR3 protein comes from TCRdb applying MiXCR to the 5' RACE reads. Among 70,000 to 85,000 distinct CDR3 sequences, roughly 5.3% were seen once, and the ten largest hold under 8%. Germline V gives CDR1 MNHNY, CDR2 SVGAGI (reference sequence). The CDR3 runs 15 residues. V dropped 5 bases and J dropped 5 bases, with 18 bases sitting between them. This clonotype has more than one count but fewer than ten. Its antigen is as yet unknown. V usage is TRBV6-6 and J usage is TRBJ2-5, with D perhaps being TRBD1 or TRBD2 (5 bases each). The receptor's source is an adult who was a healthcare worker with PCR-confirmed SARS-CoV-2 infection or an uninfected control (not recorded which). This sample comprised whole blood, obtained at baseline. DNA for the CDR3: TGTGCCAGCAGTCCGGGACGGCCTTCGGGGGAGACCCAGTACTTC. Amino acids: CASSPGRPSGETQYF.